These 23 T cell receptor beta chains were all obtained from the same sample, sequenced in a study of blood T cell repertoires in COVID-19. Here immunoSEQ multiplex PCR was the method, and the copy in TCRdb shows in-frame clones only, minus some. Of more than 200,000 clones in the sample, over 70% were seen once. Input material: PBMCs or T cells enriched from blood (not recorded which). These receptors were obtained from a young woman who had been exposed to COVID-19.

The chain is built from TRBV6-5 and TRBJ1-2, with no clear D. The CDR3 sequence is 14 residues long. Germline loops: CDR1 MNHEY, CDR2 SVGAGI. Trimming shortened V by 6 bases and J by 4 bases, and 15 bases separated the two germline ends. In nucleotides, the CDR3 is TGTGCCAGCAGCCAAACGGGTTCCGGCTATGGCTACACCTTC. Translation: CASSQTGSGYGYTF.

The chain links TRBV4-1 to TRBJ2-2; 10 bases match TRBD2. CDR1 is MGHRA and CDR2 is YSYEKL in the germline V gene. This CDR3 contains 17 residues. The J segment lost 6 bases and the V segment lost 4 bases, leaving 11 bases of the junction unmatched. The CDR3 coding sequence is TGCGCCAGCAGCCGAAAGAGCCTAGCGGGAGAGGCCGGGGAGCTGTTTTTT. It yields the protein CASSRKSLAGEAGELFF.

The rearrangement joins TRBV3-1 (or the pseudogene TRBV3-2) to TRBJ2-1, with D unresolved. From germline, CDR1 is LGHDT and CDR2 YNNKEL (reference sequence). The CDR3 extends over 15 amino acids. V lost 4 bases to trimming and J lost 4 bases, with 14 bases between them. The CDR3 bases are TGTGCCAGCAGCCTAGTGGCAGACTCATACAATGAGCAGTTCTTC. Translating it yields CASSLVADSYNEQFF.

The chain carries TRBV29-1 and TRBJ2-1, with 9 nucleotides matching TRBD2. Germline values: CDR1 SQVTM, CDR2 ANQGSEA. There are 14 residues in the CDR3. The V and J ends lost 4 bases and 6 bases, in that order; junction bases with no gene match: 7. CDR3 residues: CSVVGTSIGNEQFF. The CDR3 DNA reads as TGCAGCGTTGTAGGGACTAGCATAGGCAATGAGCAGTTCTTC.

The chain uses TRBV27 and TRBJ2-7; 7 bases are a match to TRBD2. CDR3 length equals 13 residues. Germline V gene sequence: CDR1 MNHEY, CDR2 SMNVEV (reference sequence). The V gene end was trimmed by 1 base and the J gene end by 12 bases; junction bases not matched to a gene: 9. The CDR3 reads CASSLLSGAPGYF. CDR3 DNA sequence: TGTGCCAGCAGTTTATTAAGCGGGGCCCCCGGGTACTTC.

The chain carries TRBV7-9 and TRBJ1-2; 7 bases line up with TRBD1. Germline trimming cut 1 base from V and 4 bases from J; bases unmatched to any gene: 18. Germline V gene sequence: CDR1 SEHNR, CDR2 FQNEAQ (reference sequence). The CDR3 loop spans 19 amino acids. CDR3 sequence: CASSLVVGTGDREFYGYTF. CDR3 sequence (DNA): TGTGCCAGCAGCTTAGTCGTAGGGACTGGAGACAGGGAGTTCTATGGCTACACCTTC.

The CDR3 bases are TGTGCCAGCAGCCTCACCGGGACAGGGGGCGACTATGGCTACACCTTC. As protein: CASSLTGTGGDYGYTF. The V call is TRBV7-2, the J call TRBJ1-2; 12 nucleotides agree with TRBD1. Per germline, CDR1 SGHTA and CDR2 FQGNSA. With V trimmed by 5 bases and J by 3 bases, 7 bases remained unmatched. The CDR3 length is 16 residues. Variable domain in full (rest from reference TRBV7-2 and TRBJ1-2): GAGVSQSPSNKVTEKGKDVELRCDPISGHTALYWYRQSLGQGLEFLIYFQGNSAPDKSGLPSDRFSAERTGGSVSTLTIQRTQQEDSAVYLCASSLTGTGGDYGYTFGSGTRLTVV.

The genes are TRBV24-1 and TRBJ2-7; TRBD1 might be the D (6 bases). Trimming stripped 3 bases from V and 1 base from J, with 9 bases between. The CDR3 spans 14 residues. CDR1 is KGHDR, CDR2 SFDVKD, per germline. CDR3 coding DNA: TGTGCCACCAGTGATCCGGACAGATCCTACGAGCAGTACTTC. It specifies CATSDPDRSYEQYF.

The chain couples TRBV19 to TRBJ2-1; tentative D call: TRBD2 (5 bases). The CDR3 loop spans 15 amino acids. Germline V gene sequence: CDR1 LNHDA, CDR2 SQIVND (reference sequence). Trimming stripped 4 bases from V and 8 bases from J, with 18 bases between. The DNA for the CDR3 is TGTGCCAGTAGTACCGCTAGCTCCGTTGTCTATGAGCAGTTCTTC. This encodes CASSTASSVVYEQFF.

The chain has TRBV30 and TRBJ2-1; 8 bases are shared with TRBD2. Germline trimming cut 0 bases from V and 4 bases from J; bases unmatched to any gene: 8. Germline V lookup: CDR1 GTSNPN, CDR2 SVGIG (reference sequence). This CDR3 contains 16 residues. The CDR3 is CAWSVGSSGPYNEQFF. The CDR3 region has the DNA TGTGCCTGGAGTGTCGGGTCTAGCGGGCCATACAATGAGCAGTTCTTC.

The V gene is TRBV6-5, the J gene TRBJ1-2; D gene unclear. The CDR3 length is 15 residues. The ends were cut back, 2 bases at V and 6 bases at J, with 16 bases in the middle. Germline lookup yields CDR1 MNHEY and CDR2 SVGAGI. The CDR3: CASSYDPTGGDGYTF. The DNA of the CDR3 is TGTGCCAGCAGTTACGACCCAACGGGAGGCGATGGCTACACCTTC.

The V call is TRBV6-5, the J call TRBJ2-7; no firm D call. The germline gives CDR1 MNHEY, CDR2 SVGAGI. The CDR3 runs 15 residues. Trimming took off 0 bases at V and 0 bases at J, with 9 bases between the two ends. This chain's CDR3 is CASSYSIADSYEQYF. CDR3 DNA: TGTGCCAGCAGTTACTCGATTGCAGACTCCTACGAGCAGTACTTC.

This chain links TRBV28 with TRBJ2-6; no firm D call. The CDR3 length is 17 residues. In germline, CDR1 is MDHEN, CDR2 SYDVKM. V gave up 5 bases and J gave up 0 bases, with 14 bases separating them. This CDR3 is CASSPMTGFSGANVLTF. In DNA form, the CDR3 reads TGTGCCAGCAGTCCCATGACTGGTTTCTCTGGGGCCAACGTCCTGACTTTC.

The chain's CDR3 is CASSNAQDRSSYEQYF. CDR3 nucleotide sequence: TGTGCCAGTAGTAACGCCCAGGACAGAAGCTCCTACGAGCAGTACTTC. The V gene is TRBV19, the J gene TRBJ2-7, with D maybe TRBD1 (6 bases). This CDR3 contains 16 residues. Per germline, CDR1 LNHDA and CDR2 SQIVND (reference sequence). The V end lost 4 bases, the J end lost 0 bases, and 16 bases lay between the germline ends.

The chain combines TRBV14 with TRBJ1-4; possible D gene TRBD1, 6 bases. V lost 5 bases, J lost 2 bases, and 18 bases lay in between. In germline, CDR1 is SGHDN, CDR2 FVKESK. CDR3 size: 17 residues. The CDR3 bases are TGTGCCAGCAGCTCTTTATTTGGGGGCTCGACTAATGAAAAACTGTTTTTT. This gives the protein CASSSLFGGSTNEKLFF.

V and J are TRBV6-1 and TRBJ1-4; 11 nucleotides match TRBD1. Germline assignment: CDR1 MNHNS and CDR2 SASEGT. This CDR3 region has 17 residues. With V trimmed by 2 bases and J by 3 bases, 5 bases remained unmatched. CDR3 bases: TGTGCCAGCAGTGAAAACCGGGACAGGGGGTCTAATGAAAAACTGTTTTTT. Its protein product is CASSENRDRGSNEKLFF.

This clone was seen just once. The CDR3 loop is CSGASGRPDNEQFF. CDR3 sequence (DNA): TGCAGCGGGGCTAGCGGGAGGCCTGACAATGAGCAGTTCTTC. The chain has TRBV29-1 and TRBJ2-1, with 11 nucleotides matching TRBD2. V lost 7 bases and J lost 5; bases outside the gene matches: 7. CDR1 is SQVTM, CDR2 ANQGSEA, per germline. The CDR3 is 14 residues long.

The gene calls are TRBV5-5 and TRBJ1-2; TRBD1 might be the D (6 bases). V was pared by 3 bases and J by 7 bases, with 16 bases between. The CDR3 contains 14 residues. Germline assignment: CDR1 SGHKS and CDR2 YYEKEE (reference sequence). The CDR3 coding sequence is TGTGCCAGCAGCTCGGCCCTTCTAGGGGGTGGCTACACCTTC. This sequence encodes CASSSALLGGGYTF. Drawing the rest from reference TRBV5-5 and TRBJ1-2, the complete variable domain is DAGVTQSPTHLIKTRGQQVTLRCSPISGHKSVSWYQQVLGQGPQFIFQYYEKEERGRGNFPDRFSARQFPNYSSELNVNALLLGDSALYLCASSSALLGGGYTFGSGTRLTVV.

The chain combines TRBV27 with TRBJ2-1; D is uncertain. This CDR3 region has 14 residues. V lost 1 base and J lost 8, with 12 bases in between. Germline V gives CDR1 MNHEY, CDR2 SMNVEV (reference sequence). CDR3 amino acids: CASSLLRFPHEQFF. The CDR3 coding sequence is TGTGCCAGCAGTTTATTGCGATTTCCCCATGAGCAGTTCTTC.

This chain links TRBV4-2 with TRBJ1-5; no definite D call. From germline, CDR1 is LGHNA and CDR2 YNFKEQ. CDR3 size: 13 residues. The V end lost 4 bases, the J end lost 6 bases, and 10 bases lay between the germline ends. CDR3 coding DNA: TGTGCCAGCAGCCTAGCAATGGGTCAGCCCCAGCATTTT. It is translated as CASSLAMGQPQHF.

The table lists this clone with a count of one. The rearrangement joins TRBV5-1 to TRBJ2-2, with a weak D call TRBD2 (5 bases). Trimming removed 4 bases at V and 1 base at J, with 14 bases between. The CDR3 consists of 16 residues. Germline CDR1 SGHRS, CDR2 YFSETQ. The CDR3 DNA is TGCGCCAGCAGCCGAAGCCTAGCCCAGAACACCGGGGAGCTGTTTTTT. As protein: CASSRSLAQNTGELFF.

V gene TRBV30 combines with J gene TRBJ2-7, with TRBD2 matching 7 bases. J gave up 2 bases and V 5 bases, and 9 bases lay outside the gene matches. This CDR3 spans 14 amino acids. The V gene's germline CDR1 is GTSNPN and CDR2 SVGIG (reference sequence). The CDR3 reads CAWAGLGLAYEQYF. The CDR3 region has the DNA TGTGCCTGGGCGGGGCTCGGACTAGCCTACGAGCAGTACTTC.

CDR3 sequence reads: CASNRGATWTANTGELFF. The DNA of the CDR3 is TGTGCCAGCAATCGGGGTGCAACCTGGACAGCGAACACCGGGGAGCTGTTTTTT. The chain carries TRBV6-6 and TRBJ2-2, with D perhaps matching TRBD1 (6 bases). Germline lookup yields CDR1 MNHNY and CDR2 SVGAGI (reference sequence). This CDR3 spans 18 amino acids. V was cut by 7 bases and J by 0 bases, with 21 bases left in between.